This T cell receptor beta chain was sequenced in a study of immune characterization of retroperitoneal liposarcoma. TCRdb reprocessed the PCR reads via MiXCR and lists one record per CDR3 protein. The sample records about 3,000 distinct CDR3 sequences, roughly 45% being singletons. This clonotype is medium-sized by share. The V end was cut by 5 bases, the J end by 5 bases, with 11 bases between. The CDR3 has 13 residues. Germline V gives CDR1 MNHNS, CDR2 SASEGT. The sequencing sample was made of tumor tissue. The receptor's source is a male donor with retroperitoneal liposarcoma. J is TRBJ2-3 and V is TRBV6-1; no clear D. This CDR3 is CASSISPRDTQYF. The CDR3, as DNA: TGTGCCAGCAGTATAAGTCCTAGAGATACGCAGTATTTT.